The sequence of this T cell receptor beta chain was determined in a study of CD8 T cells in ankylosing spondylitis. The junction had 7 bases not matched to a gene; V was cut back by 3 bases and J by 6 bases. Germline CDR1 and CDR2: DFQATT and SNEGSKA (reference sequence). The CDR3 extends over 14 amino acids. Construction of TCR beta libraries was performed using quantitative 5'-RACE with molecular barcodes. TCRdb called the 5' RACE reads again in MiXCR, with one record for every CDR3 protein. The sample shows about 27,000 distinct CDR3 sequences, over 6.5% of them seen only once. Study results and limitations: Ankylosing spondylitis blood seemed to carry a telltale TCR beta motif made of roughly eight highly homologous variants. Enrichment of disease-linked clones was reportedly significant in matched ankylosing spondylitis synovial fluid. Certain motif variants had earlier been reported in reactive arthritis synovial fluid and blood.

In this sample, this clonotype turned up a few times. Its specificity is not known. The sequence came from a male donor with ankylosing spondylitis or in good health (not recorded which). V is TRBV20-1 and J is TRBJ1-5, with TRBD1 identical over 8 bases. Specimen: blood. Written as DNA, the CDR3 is TGCAGTGCTAGTGAAACAGGGGGTGGTCAGCCCCAGCATTTT. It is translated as CSASETGGGQPQHF.